This TCR beta chain comes out of a study of monozygotic twins with inflammatory bowel disease. Concerning this clonotype: Antigen unknown.

Per germline, CDR1 DFQATT and CDR2 SNEGSKA (reference sequence). This CDR3 is 12 amino acids long. Study-wide points: Discordant twins had repertoire similarity that did not differ from that of concordant twins, possibly from limited power. Neither one strong signal nor one clonotype associated with IBD was supported.

cDNA for TCRalpha and TCRbeta was amplified by nested PCRs of 15 to 20 then 9 cycles. TCRdb re-called the 5' RACE reads; one entry per CDR3 protein, DNA not given. The ten most abundant clones cover approximately 2.3% of a sample with 400,000 to 500,000 distinct CDR3 sequences. The source is a human donor with ulcerative colitis or Crohn's disease, or a healthy co-twin of an affected twin (not recorded which). The J gene is TRBJ1-1, the V gene TRBV20-1. The specimen sequenced was blood. CDR3 region: CSADLQNTEAFF.